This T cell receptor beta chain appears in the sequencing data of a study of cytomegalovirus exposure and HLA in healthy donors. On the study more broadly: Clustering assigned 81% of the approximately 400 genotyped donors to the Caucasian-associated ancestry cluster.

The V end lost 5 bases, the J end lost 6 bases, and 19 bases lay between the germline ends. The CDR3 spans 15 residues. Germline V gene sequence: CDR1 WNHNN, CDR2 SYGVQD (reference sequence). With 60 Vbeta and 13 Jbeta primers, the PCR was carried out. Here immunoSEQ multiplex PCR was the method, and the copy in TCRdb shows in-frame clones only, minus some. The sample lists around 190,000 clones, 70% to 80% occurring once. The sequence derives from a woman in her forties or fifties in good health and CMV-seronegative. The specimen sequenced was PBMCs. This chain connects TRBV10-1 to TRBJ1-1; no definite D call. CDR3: CASSIMMKRNPEAFF. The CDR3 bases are TGCGCCAGCAGTATTATGATGAAGAGGAATCCTGAAGCTTTCTTT.